Only a few counts were recorded for the clone carrying this T cell receptor (beta chain). Antigen unknown. This entry is derived from a study of blood T cells in healthy people across ages. General observations from the study: Relative to aged donors, long-lived donors carried more naive CD4+ cells and displayed higher diversity. Per million T cells, the diversity of TCR beta decreased roughly linearly as age advanced. Donor CMV status was unknown, possibly confounding expanded clonotype changes.

This CDR3 contains 17 residues. The J segment lost 0 bases and the V segment lost 3 bases, leaving 9 bases of the junction unmatched. Germline CDR1 reads SGHKS; CDR2 reads YYEKEE (reference sequence). Primers used in a second PCR of roughly 6 to 11 cycles were a sample-barcoded 5' primer and a J-beta primer mix. Every cDNA molecule carried a tag from a template-switch adaptor bearing 12 random nucleotides. Via MiXCR, TCRdb re-called the 5' RACE reads, giving one row per CDR3 protein. Among around 1.1 million distinct CDR3 sequences listed, around two fifths were seen once. Sequenced material: blood. This chain links TRBV5-5 with TRBJ2-7, with 10 bases matching TRBD1. The receptor was isolated from a young man in good health. CDR3 nucleotide sequence: TGTGCCAGCAGCTGGAGTGCGGGACAGGGGAGCTCCTACGAGCAGTACTTC. It encodes CASSWSAGQGSSYEQYF.